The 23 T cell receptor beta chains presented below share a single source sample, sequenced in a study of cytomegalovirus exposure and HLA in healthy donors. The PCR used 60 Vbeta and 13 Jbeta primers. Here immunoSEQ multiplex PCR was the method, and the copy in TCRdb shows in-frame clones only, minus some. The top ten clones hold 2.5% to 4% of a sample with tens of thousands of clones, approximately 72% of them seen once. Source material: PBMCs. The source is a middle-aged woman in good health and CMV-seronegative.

CDR3 DNA: TGTGCCAGCAGCTCACCGGGAGGGGCAGGTGGCTACACCTTC. It is translated as CASSSPGGAGGYTF. The chain has TRBV5-4 and TRBJ1-2; a weak D match, TRBD1 (5 bases). The CDR3 has 14 amino acids. Germline V lookup: CDR1 SGHNT, CDR2 YYREEE (reference sequence). V lost 3 bases and J lost 7, with 16 bases in between.

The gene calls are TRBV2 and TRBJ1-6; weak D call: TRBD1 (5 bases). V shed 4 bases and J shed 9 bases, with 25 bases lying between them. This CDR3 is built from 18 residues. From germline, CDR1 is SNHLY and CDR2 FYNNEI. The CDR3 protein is CASSAGLDISDSRSPLHF. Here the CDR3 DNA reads TGTGCCAGCAGTGCGGGCCTGGACATCAGTGATTCTCGTTCACCCCTCCACTTT.

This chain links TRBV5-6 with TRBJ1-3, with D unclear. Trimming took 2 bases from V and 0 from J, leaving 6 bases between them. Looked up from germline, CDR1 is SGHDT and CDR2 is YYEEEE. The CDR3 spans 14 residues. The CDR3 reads CASSFSYSGNTIYF. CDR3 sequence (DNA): TGTGCCAGCAGCTTCTCGTACTCTGGAAACACCATATATTTT.

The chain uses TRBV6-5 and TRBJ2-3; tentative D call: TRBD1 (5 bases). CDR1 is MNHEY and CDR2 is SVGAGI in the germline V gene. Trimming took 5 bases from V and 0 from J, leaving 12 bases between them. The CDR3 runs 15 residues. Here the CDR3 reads CASSQDMSSTDTQYF. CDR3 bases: TGTGCCAGCAGTCAGGACATGTCTAGCACAGATACGCAGTATTTT.

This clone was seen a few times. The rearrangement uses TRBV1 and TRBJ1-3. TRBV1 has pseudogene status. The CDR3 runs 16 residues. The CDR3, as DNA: TGCACCAGCAGCCAACGGCAGACCTGGCGGATTAACACCATATATTTT. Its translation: CTSSQRQTWRINTIYF.

This CDR3 is CASSLLGGIFSGYTF. DNA of the CDR3: TGTGCCAGCAGTTTATTAGGCGGAATATTTTCTGGCTACACCTTC. The genes are TRBV28 and TRBJ1-2, with D unclear. V lost 1 base and J lost 7, with 16 bases in between. CDR3 length equals 15 residues. The germline CDR1 and CDR2 sequences are MDHEN and SYDVKM.

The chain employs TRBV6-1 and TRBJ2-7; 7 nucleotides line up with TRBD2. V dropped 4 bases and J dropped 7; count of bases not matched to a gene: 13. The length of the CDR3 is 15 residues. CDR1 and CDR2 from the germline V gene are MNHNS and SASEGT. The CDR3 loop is CASSVDSGKRMEQYF. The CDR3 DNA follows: TGTGCCAGCAGTGTCGACAGCGGGAAAAGGATGGAGCAGTACTTC.

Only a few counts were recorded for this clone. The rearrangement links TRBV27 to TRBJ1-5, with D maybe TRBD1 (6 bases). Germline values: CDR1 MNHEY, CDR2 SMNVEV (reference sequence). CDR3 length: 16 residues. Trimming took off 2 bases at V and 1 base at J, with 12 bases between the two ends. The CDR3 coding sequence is TGTGCCAGCAGTTTACGGGGGGCGCGGAGCAATCAGCCCCAGCATTTT. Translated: CASSLRGARSNQPQHF.

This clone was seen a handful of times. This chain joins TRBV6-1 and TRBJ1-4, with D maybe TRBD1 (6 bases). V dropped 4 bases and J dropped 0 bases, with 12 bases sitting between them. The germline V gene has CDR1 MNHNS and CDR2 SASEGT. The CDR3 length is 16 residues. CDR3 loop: CASSGRQAATNEKLFF. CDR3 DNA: TGTGCCAGCAGTGGGCGACAGGCGGCAACTAATGAAAAACTGTTTTTT.

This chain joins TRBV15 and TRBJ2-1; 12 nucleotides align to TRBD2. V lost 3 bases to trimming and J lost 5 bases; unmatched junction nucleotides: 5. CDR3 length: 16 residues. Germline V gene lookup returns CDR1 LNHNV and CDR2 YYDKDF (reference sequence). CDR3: CATSSSSGRANNEQFF. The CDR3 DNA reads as TGTGCCACCAGCAGTTCTAGCGGGAGGGCCAACAATGAGCAGTTCTTC.

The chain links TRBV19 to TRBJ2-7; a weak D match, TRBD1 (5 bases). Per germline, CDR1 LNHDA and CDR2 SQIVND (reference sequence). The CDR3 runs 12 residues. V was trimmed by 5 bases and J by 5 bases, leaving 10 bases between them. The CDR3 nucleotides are TGTGCCAGTAGTGCGACAGTAAACGAGCAGTACTTC. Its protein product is CASSATVNEQYF.

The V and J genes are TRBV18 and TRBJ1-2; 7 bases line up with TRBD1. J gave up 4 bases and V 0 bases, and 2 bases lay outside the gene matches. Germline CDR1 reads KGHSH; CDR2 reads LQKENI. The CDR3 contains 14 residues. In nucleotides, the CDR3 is TGTGCCAGCTCACCACCGACAGGGCGCTATGGCTACACCTTC. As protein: CASSPPTGRYGYTF.

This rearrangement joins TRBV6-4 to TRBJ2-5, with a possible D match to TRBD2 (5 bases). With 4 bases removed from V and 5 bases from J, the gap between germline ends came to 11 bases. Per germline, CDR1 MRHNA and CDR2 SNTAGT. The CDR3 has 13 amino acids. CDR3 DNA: TGTGCCAGCAGTGCCCTCCGGGGTGAGACCCAGTACTTC. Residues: CASSALRGETQYF.

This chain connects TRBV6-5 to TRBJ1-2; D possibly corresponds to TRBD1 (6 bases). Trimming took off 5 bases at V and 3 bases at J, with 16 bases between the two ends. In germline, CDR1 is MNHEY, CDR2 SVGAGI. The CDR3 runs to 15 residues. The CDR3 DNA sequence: TGTGCCAGCAGTACCATCAGGGGTAGAGACTATGGCTACACCTTC. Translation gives CASSTIRGRDYGYTF.

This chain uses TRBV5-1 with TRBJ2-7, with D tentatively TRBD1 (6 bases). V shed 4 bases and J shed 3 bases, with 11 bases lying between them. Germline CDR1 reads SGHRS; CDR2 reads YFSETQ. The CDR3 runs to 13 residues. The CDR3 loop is CASSVGQIYEQYF. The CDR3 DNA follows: TGCGCCAGCAGCGTCGGACAGATCTACGAGCAGTACTTC.

CDR3 DNA sequence: TGTGCCAGCAGTTTACGCGCGCCCTGTGAAGCTTTCTTT. This codes for CASSLRAPCEAFF. The chain employs TRBV27 and TRBJ1-1; D gene uncertain. The CDR3 is 13 amino acids. V was trimmed by 2 bases and J by 7 bases, leaving 11 bases between them. From germline, CDR1 is MNHEY and CDR2 SMNVEV (reference sequence).

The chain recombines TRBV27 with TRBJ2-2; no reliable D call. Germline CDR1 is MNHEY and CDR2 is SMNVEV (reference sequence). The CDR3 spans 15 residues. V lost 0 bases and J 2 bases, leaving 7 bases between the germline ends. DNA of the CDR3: TGTGCCAGCAGTTTATCGAACGGTAACACCGGGGAGCTGTTTTTT. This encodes CASSLSNGNTGELFF.

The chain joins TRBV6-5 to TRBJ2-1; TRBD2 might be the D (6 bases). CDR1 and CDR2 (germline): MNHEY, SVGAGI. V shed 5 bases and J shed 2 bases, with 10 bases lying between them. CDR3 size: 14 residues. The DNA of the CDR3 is TGTGCCAGCAGTCCGGGACTCGCCTACAATGAGCAGTTCTTC. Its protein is CASSPGLAYNEQFF.

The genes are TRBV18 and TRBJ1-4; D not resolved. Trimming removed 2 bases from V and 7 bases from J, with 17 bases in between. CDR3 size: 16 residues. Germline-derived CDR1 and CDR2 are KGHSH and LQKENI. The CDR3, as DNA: TGTGCCAGCTCACCAAGAGAGGTAATTCCTGGTGAAAAACTGTTTTTT. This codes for CASSPREVIPGEKLFF.

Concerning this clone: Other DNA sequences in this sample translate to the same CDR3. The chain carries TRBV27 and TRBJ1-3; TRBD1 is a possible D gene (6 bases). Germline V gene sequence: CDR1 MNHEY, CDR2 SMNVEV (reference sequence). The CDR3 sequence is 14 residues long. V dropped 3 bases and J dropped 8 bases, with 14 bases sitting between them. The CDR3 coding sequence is TGTGCCAGCAGTTTTACAGGGTATGAGGACACCATATATTTT. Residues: CASSFTGYEDTIYF.

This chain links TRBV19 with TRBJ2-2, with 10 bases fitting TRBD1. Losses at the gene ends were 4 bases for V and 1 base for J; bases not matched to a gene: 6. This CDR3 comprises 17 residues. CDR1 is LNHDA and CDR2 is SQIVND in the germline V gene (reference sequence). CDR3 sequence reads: CASSRAGQGMNTGELFF. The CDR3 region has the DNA TGTGCCAGTAGTAGGGCGGGACAGGGGATGAACACCGGGGAGCTGTTTTTT.

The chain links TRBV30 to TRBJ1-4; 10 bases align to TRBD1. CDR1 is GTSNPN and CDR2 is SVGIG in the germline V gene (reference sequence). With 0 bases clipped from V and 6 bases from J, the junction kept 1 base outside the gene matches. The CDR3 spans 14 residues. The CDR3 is CAWSVGQGYEKLFF. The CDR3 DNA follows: TGTGCCTGGAGTGTGGGACAGGGGTATGAAAAACTGTTTTTT. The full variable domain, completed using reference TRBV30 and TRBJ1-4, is SQTIHQWPATLVQPVGSPLSLECTVEGTSNPNLYWYRQAAGRGLQLLFYSVGIGQISSEVPQNLSASRPQDRQFILSSKKLLLSDSGFYLCAWSVGQGYEKLFFGSGTQLSVL.

CDR3 sequence reads: CASSLGPGLGDEQYF. The CDR3 DNA follows: TGTGCCAGCAGCTTAGGTCCCGGACTAGGAGATGAGCAGTACTTC. V is TRBV7-6 and J is TRBJ2-7; the match to TRBD2 covers 7 bases. V was clipped by 1 base and J by 7 bases; unmatched bases: 10. This CDR3 spans 15 amino acids. CDR1 SGHVS and CDR2 FNYEAQ come from the germline V gene.